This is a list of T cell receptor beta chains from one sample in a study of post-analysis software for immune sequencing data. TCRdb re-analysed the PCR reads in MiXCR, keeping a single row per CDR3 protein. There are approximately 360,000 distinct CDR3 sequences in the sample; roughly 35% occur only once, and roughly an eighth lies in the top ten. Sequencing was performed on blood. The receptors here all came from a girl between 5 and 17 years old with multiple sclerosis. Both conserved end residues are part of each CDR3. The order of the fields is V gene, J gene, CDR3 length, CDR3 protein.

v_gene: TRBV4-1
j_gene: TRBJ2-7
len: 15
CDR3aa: CASSQEGQGAGEQYF

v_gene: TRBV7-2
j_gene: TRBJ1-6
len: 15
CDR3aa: CASSPSDSYNSPLHF

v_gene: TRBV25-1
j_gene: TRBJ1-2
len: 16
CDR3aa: CASTDSAVTGGFGYTF

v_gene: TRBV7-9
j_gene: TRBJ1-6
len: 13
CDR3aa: CASSPNRNSPLHF

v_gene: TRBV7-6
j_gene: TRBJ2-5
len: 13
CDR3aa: CASSHDTGETQYF

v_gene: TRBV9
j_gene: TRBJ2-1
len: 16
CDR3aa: CASSALTGTSYNEQFF

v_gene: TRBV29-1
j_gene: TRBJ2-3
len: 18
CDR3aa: CSVEDGASGGVSTDTQYF

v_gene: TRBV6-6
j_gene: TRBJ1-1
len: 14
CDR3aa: CASTLQGLGTEAFF

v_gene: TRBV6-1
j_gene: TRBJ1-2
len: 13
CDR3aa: CASSTRVLYGYTF

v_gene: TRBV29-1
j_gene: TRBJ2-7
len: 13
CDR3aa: CSVGWRGAYEQYF

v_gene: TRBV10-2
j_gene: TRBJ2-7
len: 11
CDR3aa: CTTGQIYEQYF

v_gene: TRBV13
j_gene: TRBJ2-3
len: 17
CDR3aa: CASSSDGGGPSTDTQYF

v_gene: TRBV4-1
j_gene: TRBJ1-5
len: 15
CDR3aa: CASSQGGIGNQPQHF

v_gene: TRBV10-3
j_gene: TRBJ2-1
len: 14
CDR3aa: CAISTGTSGNEQFF

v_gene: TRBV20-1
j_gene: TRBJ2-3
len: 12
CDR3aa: CSAGRGADTQYF

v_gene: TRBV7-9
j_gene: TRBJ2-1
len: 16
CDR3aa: CASSSPSSSSYNEQFF

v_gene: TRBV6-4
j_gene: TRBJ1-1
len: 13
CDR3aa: CASSDSKGAEAFF

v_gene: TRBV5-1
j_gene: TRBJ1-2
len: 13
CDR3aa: CASRDSLDSGYTF

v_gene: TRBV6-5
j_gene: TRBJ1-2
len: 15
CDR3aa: CASSHPGQGNYGYTF

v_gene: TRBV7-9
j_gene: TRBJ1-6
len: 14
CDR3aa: CASTSRPITTPLHF

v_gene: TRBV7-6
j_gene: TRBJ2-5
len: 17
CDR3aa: CASSPPSGTGGKETQYF

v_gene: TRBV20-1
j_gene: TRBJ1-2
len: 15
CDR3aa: CSASAWRGPGYGYTF

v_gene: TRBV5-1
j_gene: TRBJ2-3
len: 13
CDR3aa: CASSFGTTDTQYF

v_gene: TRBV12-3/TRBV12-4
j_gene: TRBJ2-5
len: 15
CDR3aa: CASNGLAGTQETQYF

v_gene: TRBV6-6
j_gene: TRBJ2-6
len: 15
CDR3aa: CASIPRTSGANVLTF

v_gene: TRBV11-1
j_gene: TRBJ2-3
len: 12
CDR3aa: CASNGVTDTQYF

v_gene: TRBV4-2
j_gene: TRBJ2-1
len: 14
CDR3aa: CASSQEGLENEQFF

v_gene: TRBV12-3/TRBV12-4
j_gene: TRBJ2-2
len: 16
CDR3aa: CASYGSGLAPTGELFF

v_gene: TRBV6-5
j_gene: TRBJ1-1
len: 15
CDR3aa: CASSYSMPLGGEAFF

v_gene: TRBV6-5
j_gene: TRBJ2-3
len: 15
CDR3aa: CASSPDRGLTDTQYF

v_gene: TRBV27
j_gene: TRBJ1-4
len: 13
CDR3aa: CASSLLGDEKLFF

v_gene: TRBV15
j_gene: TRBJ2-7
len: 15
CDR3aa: CATSEAPQGAYEQYF

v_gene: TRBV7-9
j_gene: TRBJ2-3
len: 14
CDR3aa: CASSLKHLADTQYF

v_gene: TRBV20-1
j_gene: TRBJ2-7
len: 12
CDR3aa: CSAQGQNYEQYF

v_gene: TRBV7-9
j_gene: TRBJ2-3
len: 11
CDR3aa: CAGAGADTQYF

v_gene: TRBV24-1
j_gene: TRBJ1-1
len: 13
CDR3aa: CATSDTGGTEAFF

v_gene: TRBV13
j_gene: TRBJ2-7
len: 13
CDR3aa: CASSRDGRYEQYF

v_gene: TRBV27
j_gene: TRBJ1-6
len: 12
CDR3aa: CASSPQGPYLHF

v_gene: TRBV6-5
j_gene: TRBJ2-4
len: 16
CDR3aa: CASSYSGTGFKNIQYF

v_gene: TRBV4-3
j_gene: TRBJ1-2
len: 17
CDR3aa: CAGSPFLKDRSNYGYTF

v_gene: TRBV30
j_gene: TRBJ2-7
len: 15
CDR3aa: CAWSPTLTGSYEQYF

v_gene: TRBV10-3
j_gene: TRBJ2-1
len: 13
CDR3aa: CAISYGEGWEQFF

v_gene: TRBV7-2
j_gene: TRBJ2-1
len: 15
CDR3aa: CASSLWESSYIEQFF

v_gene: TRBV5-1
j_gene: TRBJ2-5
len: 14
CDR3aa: CASSLTNREETQYF

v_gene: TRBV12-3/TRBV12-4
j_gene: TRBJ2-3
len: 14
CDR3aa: CASSLVTQEDTQYF